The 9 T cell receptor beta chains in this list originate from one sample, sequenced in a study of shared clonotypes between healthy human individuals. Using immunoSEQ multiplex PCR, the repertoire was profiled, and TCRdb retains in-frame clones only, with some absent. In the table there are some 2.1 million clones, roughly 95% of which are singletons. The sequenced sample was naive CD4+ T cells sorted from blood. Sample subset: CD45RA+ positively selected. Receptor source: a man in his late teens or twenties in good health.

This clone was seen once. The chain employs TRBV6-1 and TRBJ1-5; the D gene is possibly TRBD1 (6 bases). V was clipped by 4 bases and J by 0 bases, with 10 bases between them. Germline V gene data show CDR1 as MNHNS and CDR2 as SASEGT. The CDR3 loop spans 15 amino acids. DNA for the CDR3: TGTGCCAGCAGTGGAACAGGGAATAGCAATCAGCCCCAGCATTTT. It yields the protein CASSGTGNSNQPQHF.

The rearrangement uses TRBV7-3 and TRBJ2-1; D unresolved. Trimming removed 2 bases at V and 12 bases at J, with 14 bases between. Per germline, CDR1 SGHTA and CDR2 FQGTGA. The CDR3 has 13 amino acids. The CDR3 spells CASSLEQTQRQFF. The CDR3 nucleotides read TGTGCCAGCAGCTTAGAACAGACGCAGCGGCAGTTCTTC. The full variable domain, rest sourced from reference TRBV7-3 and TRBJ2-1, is GAGVSQTPSNKVTEKGKYVELRCDPISGHTALYWYRQSLGQGPEFLIYFQGTGAADDSGLPNDRFFAVRPEGSVSTLKIQRTERGDSAVYLCASSLEQTQRQFFGPGTRLTVL.

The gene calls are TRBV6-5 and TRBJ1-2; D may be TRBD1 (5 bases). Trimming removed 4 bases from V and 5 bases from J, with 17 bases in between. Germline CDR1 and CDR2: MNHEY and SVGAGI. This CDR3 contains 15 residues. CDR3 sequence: CASSSPGRGGYGYTF. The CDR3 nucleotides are TGTGCCAGCAGTTCCCCCGGCCGGGGGGGGTATGGCTACACCTTC.

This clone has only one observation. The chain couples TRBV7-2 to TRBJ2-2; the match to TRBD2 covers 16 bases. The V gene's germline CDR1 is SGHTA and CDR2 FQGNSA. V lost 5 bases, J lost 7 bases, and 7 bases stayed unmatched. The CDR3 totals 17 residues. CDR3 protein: CASSQGLAGGLGGELFF. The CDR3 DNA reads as TGTGCCAGCAGCCAGGGACTAGCGGGAGGGCTTGGCGGGGAGCTGTTTTTT.

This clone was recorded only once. The CDR3 sequence: CASSLNRREGSYEQYF. The CDR3 bases are TGTGCCAGCAGCTTGAATAGGCGGGAGGGTTCTTACGAGCAGTACTTC. The V and J genes are TRBV5-4 and TRBJ2-7, with TRBD2 matching over 9 bases. The CDR3 has 16 residues. Germline V gene lookup returns CDR1 SGHNT and CDR2 YYREEE (reference sequence). Trimming removed 1 base from V and 4 bases from J; junction bases left unmatched: 9. Full variable domain (missing parts from reference TRBV5-4 and TRBJ2-7): ETGVTQSPTHLIKTRGQQVTLRCSSQSGHNTVSWYQQALGQGPQFIFQYYREEENGRGNFPPRFSGLQFPNYSSELNVNALELDDSALYLCASSLNRREGSYEQYFGPGTRLTVT.

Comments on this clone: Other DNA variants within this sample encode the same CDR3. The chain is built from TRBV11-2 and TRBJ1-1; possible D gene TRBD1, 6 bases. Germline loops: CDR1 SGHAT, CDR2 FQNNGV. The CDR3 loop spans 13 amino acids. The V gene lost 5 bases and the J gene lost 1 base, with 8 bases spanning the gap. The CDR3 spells CASSQQGNTEAFF. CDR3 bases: TGTGCCAGCAGCCAACAGGGGAACACTGAAGCTTTCTTT. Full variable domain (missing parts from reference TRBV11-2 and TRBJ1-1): EAGVAQSPRYKIIEKRQSVAFWCNPISGHATLYWYQQILGQGPKLLIQFQNNGVVDDSQLPKDRFSAERLKGVDSTLKIQPAKLEDSAVYLCASSQQGNTEAFFGQGTRLTVV.

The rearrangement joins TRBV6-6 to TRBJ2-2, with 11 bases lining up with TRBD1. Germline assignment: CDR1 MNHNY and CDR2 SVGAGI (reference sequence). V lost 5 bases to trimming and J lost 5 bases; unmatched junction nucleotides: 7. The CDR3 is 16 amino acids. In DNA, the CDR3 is TGTGCCAGCAGTAACATCCGGGACAGGGGGACCGGGGAGCTGTTTTTT. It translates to CASSNIRDRGTGELFF.

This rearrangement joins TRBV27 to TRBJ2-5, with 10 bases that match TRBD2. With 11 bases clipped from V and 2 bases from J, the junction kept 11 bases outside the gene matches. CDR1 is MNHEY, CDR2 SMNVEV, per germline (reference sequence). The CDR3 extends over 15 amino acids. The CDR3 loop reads CAHRGTSENQETQYF. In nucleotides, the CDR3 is TGTGCCCACCGGGGGACTAGCGAGAATCAAGAGACCCAGTACTTC.

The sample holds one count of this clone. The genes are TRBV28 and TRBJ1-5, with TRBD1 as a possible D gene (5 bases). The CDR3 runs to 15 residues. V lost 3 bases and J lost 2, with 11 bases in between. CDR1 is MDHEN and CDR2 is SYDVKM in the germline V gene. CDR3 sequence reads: CASSFPGRGNQPQHF. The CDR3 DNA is TGTGCCAGCAGTTTCCCAGGGCGGGGCAATCAGCCCCAGCATTTT.